This entry features one TCR beta chain sequence. Sequencing used immunoSEQ multiplex PCR; TCRdb keeps in-frame clones, though not all of them. Here the sample spans about 83,000 clones, roughly 89% being singletons. This sample is drawn from a study of control samples from healthy donors and cancer patients. Material: blood. The sequence was collected from a man aged 50 to 59 in good health.

CDR3 protein: CASSWTLLQTYEQYF. In nucleotides, the CDR3 is TGTGCCAGCAGCTGGACCCTATTACAAACCTACGAGCAGTACTTC. This chain connects TRBV5-6 to TRBJ2-7; D is uncertain. CDR1 SGHDT and CDR2 YYEEEE come from the germline V gene. The ends were cut back, 3 bases at V and 2 bases at J, with 15 bases in the middle. The CDR3 length is 15 residues.